The source of this T cell receptor (beta chain) is a study of a mutant IDH1 vaccine in newly diagnosed glioma. Across the whole study: Vaccination started 4-6 weeks after radiotherapy alone, or with temozolomide cycles. Every participant had undergone radiotherapy, temozolomide, or both before, and most underwent both. Study outcomes and limitations: Across multiple MHC alleles, approximately 93% of patients had vaccine-induced responses.

Sequencing was performed with immunoSEQ multiplex PCR; in TCRdb, only in-frame clones are kept and a portion is missing. The sample records over 55,000 clones, roughly 79% being singletons. Specified time point: week 35, safety follow-up. Doses of 300 ug of mutant IDH1 20-mer peptide were given with topical imiquimod. Patients carried new grade 3 or 4 IDH1-mutant astrocytomas lacking nuclear ATRX. With regard to this clone: As yet, its antigen is unknown.

V gave up 0 bases and J gave up 9 bases, with 18 bases separating them. The CDR3 is made up of 16 amino acids. Per germline, CDR1 LGHNT and CDR2 FRNRAP. The rearrangement joins TRBV12-5 to TRBJ2-1, with D perhaps given as TRBD1 or TRBD2 (6 bases each). Sequenced here: PBMCs, sampled from a glioma patient whose treatment included an IDH1 peptide vaccine. This TCR derives from a man aged 40-49 years with glioma. The CDR3 protein is CASGLVNGGLGGEQFF. DNA for the CDR3: TGTGCTAGTGGTTTGGTAAACGGGGGCCTAGGGGGTGAGCAGTTCTTC.